A single sample gave rise to the 5 T cell receptor beta chains below, sequenced in a study of early T cells in non-severe SARS-CoV-2 infection (dated by TCRdb to about 2021). Libraries were prepared through 5' RACE. The data were produced on a NextSeq 500. TCRdb ran its own pipeline on the public reads, namely fastp trimming at Q25 and MiXCR clone calling, and kept in-frame beta chains. Identical CDR3 proteins give one entry, which carries the most common genes and DNA. A total of tens of thousands of distinct CDR3 sequences appear in this sample, approximately 10% of them only once. The leading ten clones occupy around 5% of the sample. Sequencing was performed on whole blood, taken at baseline. Receptors were obtained from an adult who was a healthcare worker with PCR-confirmed SARS-CoV-2 infection or an uninfected control (not recorded which).

This clonotype was counted ten times or more. The chain joins TRBV12-3 or TRBV12-4 to TRBJ1-3; no clear D. The CDR3 is made up of 14 amino acids. V lost 6 bases and J lost 0, with 9 bases in between. The CDR3 coding sequence is TGTGCCAGCAGGCCCGTGGGCTCTGGAAACACCATATATTTT. This translates into CASRPVGSGNTIYF.

This chain connects TRBV12-3 or TRBV12-4 to TRBJ2-3, with 15 nucleotides matching TRBD2. The V segment lost 5 bases and the J segment 2 bases; nucleotides outside the gene matches: 8. CDR3 size: 18 residues. The CDR3 reads CASSRTSGGDGTTDTQYF. In nucleotides, the CDR3 is TGTGCCAGCAGTCGGACTAGCGGGGGGGACGGGACCACAGATACGCAGTATTTT.

This clonotype was detected many times. The rearrangement links TRBV6-5 to TRBJ1-1; no reliable D call. Trimming removed 5 bases from V and 3 bases from J, with 13 bases in between. Germline V gene data show CDR1 as MNHEY and CDR2 as SVGAGI. The CDR3 spans 14 residues. DNA of the CDR3: TGTGCCAGCAGTACTAGGGAGGCGGACACTGAAGCTTTCTTT. Its translation is CASSTREADTEAFF.

The chain recombines TRBV19 with TRBJ2-7, with D unclear. The V end lost 6 bases, the J end lost 2 bases, and 8 bases lay between the germline ends. Per germline, CDR1 LNHDA and CDR2 SQIVND (reference sequence). This CDR3 is built from 12 residues. In nucleotides, the CDR3 is TGTGCCAGTAGGCAGCCTCCCTACGAGCAGTACTTC. This encodes CASRQPPYEQYF. Full variable domain (missing parts from reference TRBV19 and TRBJ2-7): DGGITQSPKYLFRKEGQNVTLSCEQNLNHDAMYWYRQDPGQGLRLIYYSQIVNDFQKGDIAEGYSVSREKKESFPLTVTSAQKNPTAFYLCASRQPPYEQYFGPGTRLTVT.

The gene calls are TRBV15 and TRBJ2-1; 10 bases are shared with TRBD2. The germline V gene has CDR1 LNHNV and CDR2 YYDKDF (reference sequence). This CDR3 has 16 amino acids. Losses at the gene ends were 0 bases for V and 7 bases for J; bases not matched to a gene: 6. CDR3 residues: CATSRELAGTGNEQFF. The CDR3, as DNA: TGTGCCACCAGCAGAGAACTAGCGGGAACGGGTAATGAGCAGTTCTTC. Looking up the rest from reference TRBV15 and TRBJ2-1 gives the full variable domain: DAMVIQNPRYQVTQFGKPVTLSCSQTLNHNVMYWYQQKSSQAPKLLFHYYDKDFNNEADTPDNFQSRRPNTSFCFLDIRSPGLGDTAMYLCATSRELAGTGNEQFFGPGTRLTVL.